Each of the 11 T cell receptor beta chains below was sequenced from the same sample in a study of control samples from healthy donors and cancer patients. TCRdb's table, derived via immunoSEQ multiplex PCR, lists solely in-frame clones and lacks some. The sample yields about 180,000 clones, around 90% seen once. Source material: blood. These receptors were taken from a woman in her forties or fifties in good health.

The chain uses TRBV7-2 and TRBJ2-5; maybe TRBD2 (7 bases). There are 13 residues in the CDR3. The ends were cut back, 9 bases at V and 1 base at J, with 12 bases in the middle. Germline V gene lookup returns CDR1 SGHTA and CDR2 FQGNSA. The CDR3 sequence: CASLRGGQETQYF. The CDR3 DNA reads TGTGCCAGTTTAAGGGGGGGCCAAGAGACCCAGTACTTC.

The CDR3 DNA is TGTGCCAGCAGTAGAACGGGGGATCGAGAGACCCAGTACTTC. Translation gives CASSRTGDRETQYF. The chain is built from TRBV9 and TRBJ2-5; the D gene is possibly TRBD2 (6 bases). Trimming cost V 5 bases and J 4 bases, with 15 bases left between them. CDR1 is SGDLS, CDR2 YYNGEE, per germline. The CDR3 is 14 residues long.

CDR3 DNA: TGTGCCAGCAGCCTACGGCAGGGGCGCCGTAGGGATTCACCCCTCCACTTT. Amino acids: CASSLRQGRRRDSPLHF. This rearrangement joins TRBV7-9 to TRBJ1-6, with D tentatively TRBD1 (6 bases). Germline CDR1 is SEHNR and CDR2 is FQNEAQ (reference sequence). V was shortened by 5 bases and J by 8 bases, with 22 bases between the two germline ends. The CDR3 extends over 17 amino acids.

The chain joins TRBV6-2 or TRBV6-3 to TRBJ1-5; weak D call: TRBD1 (5 bases). The germline gives CDR1 MNHEY, CDR2 SVGEGT. CDR3 size: 14 residues. Trimming shortened V by 5 bases and J by 5 bases, and 13 bases separated the two germline ends. The CDR3 nucleotides are TGTGCCAGCAGTCGGGGCATCCTGTATCAGCCCCAGCATTTT. Translation gives CASSRGILYQPQHF.

The chain has TRBV27 and TRBJ1-5; a weak D match, TRBD1 (5 bases). CDR1 MNHEY and CDR2 SMNVEV come from the germline V gene (reference sequence). Deletions cut 0 bases from V and 1 base from J, with 7 bases between. The CDR3 is 15 amino acids. This chain's CDR3 is CASSLSGPSNQPQHF. The CDR3 DNA follows: TGTGCCAGCAGTTTATCGGGGCCGAGCAATCAGCCCCAGCATTTT.

The rearrangement joins TRBV12-3 or TRBV12-4 to TRBJ2-1, with 8 bases matching TRBD2. The CDR3 is made up of 12 amino acids. The V gene end was trimmed by 10 bases and the J gene end by 8 bases; junction bases not matched to a gene: 7. CDR3 coding DNA: TGTGCCACCGGCGGGGGGAGGGATGAGCAGTTCTTC. It encodes CATGGGRDEQFF.

V and J are TRBV11-1 and TRBJ1-1; 7 bases line up with TRBD1. Trimming removed 4 bases from V and 3 bases from J; junction bases left unmatched: 8. This CDR3 is built from 15 residues. The germline gives CDR1 SGHAT, CDR2 FQDESV (reference sequence). In nucleotides, the CDR3 is TGTGCCAGCAGCTCGGGACAGACTTTGGACACTGAAGCTTTCTTT. The encoded protein is CASSSGQTLDTEAFF.

J is TRBJ2-5 and V is TRBV24-1, with TRBD1 matching over 10 bases. Germline V gives CDR1 KGHDR, CDR2 SFDVKD. V was pared by 1 base and J by 5 bases, with 9 bases of the junction left unmatched. The CDR3 is 17 amino acids. The CDR3 DNA is TGTGCCACCAGTGATTTTCGGGACAGGGGTCGTGGGGAGACCCAGTACTTC. Translating it yields CATSDFRDRGRGETQYF.

The J gene is TRBJ1-6, the V gene TRBV18; 7 bases align to TRBD1. Looked up from germline, CDR1 is KGHSH and CDR2 is LQKENI. Trimming removed 3 bases from V and 9 bases from J; junction bases left unmatched: 8. This CDR3 has 15 amino acids. The CDR3 nucleotides read TGTGCCAGCTCACCTGACAGGGCCGTAGGTTCACCCCTCCACTTT. Its translation: CASSPDRAVGSPLHF.

Turning to this clone: Distinct nucleotide sequences in the sample also encode this CDR3. The chain employs TRBV27 and TRBJ1-1; D uncertain. There are 13 residues in the CDR3. Per the germline V gene, CDR1 is MNHEY and CDR2 is SMNVEV (reference sequence). V dropped 5 bases and J dropped 4 bases, with 11 bases sitting between them. CDR3 nucleotide sequence: TGTGCCAGCAGTCTTTCGGGGATCACTGAAGCTTTCTTT. This sequence encodes CASSLSGITEAFF.

The chain combines TRBV5-6 with TRBJ1-2; no definite D call. This CDR3 contains 16 residues. Trimming took 5 bases from V and 3 from J, leaving 20 bases between them. The germline V gene encodes CDR1 SGHDT and CDR2 YYEEEE. DNA for the CDR3: TGTGCCAGCAGGTGGAGAAGGGCTGGCCTCTACTATGGCTACACCTTC. Translating gives CASRWRRAGLYYGYTF.